This T cell receptor beta chain was identified during a study of human T cells and chemical hapten exposure. The overall study: Reading of the patch tests, which applied 0.01% DPC to the upper back, occurred at 6 days.

TCRdb independently ran MiXCR on the RACE reads; one entry per CDR3 protein. The data contain 300,000 to 400,000 distinct CDR3 sequences, approximately 5.1% of them singletons. This clonotype was counted once. This sample's time point: pre-sensitization, week 0. Treatment defined: therapeutic diphenylcyclopropenone sensitization with weekly scalp DPC. Trimming took off 0 bases at V and 6 bases at J, with 12 bases between the two ends. Germline CDR1 GTSNPN, CDR2 SVGIG (reference sequence). The CDR3 runs to 13 residues. This receptor was obtained from a woman aged 45-60 years with alopecia areata. Some clones in this sample may be carry-over from other donors' samples. V and J are TRBV30 and TRBJ2-7; D not certain. Sequenced here: whole blood, sampled in connection with sensitization to the hapten diphenylcyclopropenone (DPC). This CDR3 is CAWSVSVRVEQYF. CDR3 nucleotide sequence: TGTGCCTGGAGTGTATCGGTCCGGGTCGAGCAGTACTTC. The complete variable domain, with remaining parts taken from reference TRBV30 and TRBJ2-7, reads SQTIHQWPATLVQPVGSPLSLECTVEGTSNPNLYWYRQAAGRGLQLLFYSVGIGQISSEVPQNLSASRPQDRQFILSSKKLLLSDSGFYLCAWSVSVRVEQYFGPGTRLTVT.